Listed here are 14 T cell receptor beta chains from one sample, sequenced in a study of blood T cells in healthy people across ages. A second PCR, run for about 7 to 11 cycles, used a sample-barcoded 5' primer plus a J-beta primer mix. TCRdb recomputed calls from the 5' RACE reads with MiXCR, one row per CDR3 protein. The sample records roughly 1.5 million distinct CDR3 sequences, roughly two fifths being singletons. The sample taken for sequencing was blood. These receptors came from a young woman in good health.

This clonotype has just a few counts. This chain connects TRBV9 to TRBJ2-1; maybe TRBD2 (6 bases). CDR1 and CDR2 from the germline V gene are SGDLS and YYNGEE. This CDR3 is 16 amino acids long. V was pared by 3 bases and J by 2 bases, with 15 bases between. CDR3 amino acids: CASSASTRGTYNEQFF. The CDR3, as DNA: TGTGCCAGCAGCGCCTCGACTAGGGGAACCTACAATGAGCAGTTCTTC.

This rearrangement joins TRBV10-3 to TRBJ2-7; tentative D call: TRBD1 (6 bases). V lost 10 bases to trimming and J lost 0 bases, with 10 bases between them. Looked up from germline, CDR1 is ENHRY and CDR2 is SYGVKD. The CDR3 runs to 12 residues. The CDR3 here is CATKDSSYEQYF. CDR3 in DNA: TGTGCCACCAAGGACAGCTCCTACGAGCAGTACTTC.

This clonotype was seen more than once but under ten times. V is TRBV7-9 and J is TRBJ2-1, with D possibly being TRBD1 or TRBD2 (6 bases each). In germline, CDR1 is SEHNR, CDR2 FQNEAQ (reference sequence). The CDR3 covers 15 residues. Trimming removed 3 bases at V and 5 bases at J, with 14 bases between. CDR3 nucleotides: TGTGCCAGCAGCTTTACCGGGGGCTTAAACAATGAGCAGTTCTTC. Protein: CASSFTGGLNNEQFF.

This clonotype has just a few counts. CDR3 DNA: TGTGCCAGCAGCCAGACAAGACAAGCGCAGTATTTT. It translates to CASSQTRQAQYF. The rearrangement links TRBV3-1 to TRBJ2-3; D is unresolved. Looked up from germline, CDR1 is LGHDT and CDR2 is YNNKEL (reference sequence). V was shortened by 3 bases and J by 10 bases, with 11 bases between the two germline ends. The CDR3 is 12 amino acids.

The rearrangement joins TRBV12-3 or TRBV12-4 to TRBJ1-6, with unresolved D. The CDR3 runs to 15 residues. V dropped 2 bases and J dropped 10 bases, with 15 bases sitting between them. The CDR3 here is CASSLRADAGSPLHF. The CDR3 DNA reads as TGTGCCAGCAGTTTAAGGGCTGATGCCGGCTCACCCCTCCACTTT.

This rearrangement joins TRBV12-3 or TRBV12-4 to TRBJ1-1; weak D call: TRBD1 (6 bases). This CDR3 is 15 amino acids long. Trimming removed 3 bases at V and 4 bases at J, with 15 bases between. The CDR3 here is CASSFGGLQFTEAFF. As DNA, the CDR3 is TGTGCCAGCAGTTTCGGGGGCCTTCAGTTCACTGAAGCTTTCTTT.

The rearrangement joins TRBV24-1 to TRBJ2-1; D is possibly TRBD2 (5 bases). The CDR3 extends over 12 amino acids. The V end was cut by 4 bases, the J end by 9 bases, with 9 bases between. CDR1 KGHDR and CDR2 SFDVKD come from the germline V gene. DNA of the CDR3: TGTGCCACCAGTGACTCCCGGGGTGAGCAGTTCTTC. This translates into CATSDSRGEQFF.

V and J are TRBV6-2 or TRBV6-3 and TRBJ1-5; TRBD1 is a possible D gene (5 bases). The V and J ends lost 6 bases and 2 bases respectively, with 32 bases between them. Germline CDR1 and CDR2: MNHEY and SVGEGT. CDR3 length: 21 amino acids. CDR3 protein: CASRSTERGVEFHNGNQPQHF. The CDR3 region has the DNA TGTGCCAGCAGAAGTACCGAAAGGGGCGTCGAATTCCACAATGGCAATCAGCCCCAGCATTTT.

The chain recombines TRBV28 with TRBJ1-1, with TRBD1 as a possible D gene (5 bases). This CDR3 region has 16 residues. The germline gives CDR1 MDHEN, CDR2 SYDVKM. V lost 3 bases and J 0 bases, leaving 14 bases between the germline ends. The DNA for the CDR3 is TGTGCCAGCAGTTTTCTGGGGATGGGGGTGAACACTGAAGCTTTCTTT. It yields the protein CASSFLGMGVNTEAFF.

The genes are TRBV6-2 or TRBV6-3 and TRBJ2-1; 7 bases match TRBD1. This CDR3 is built from 14 residues. The ends lost 4 bases at V and 7 bases at J; junction bases unmatched: 7. Germline loops: CDR1 MNHEY, CDR2 SVGEGT. CDR3 nucleotide sequence: TGTGCCAGCAGTTTCCTAGGGGGCTGGAATGAGCAGTTCTTC. Its translation: CASSFLGGWNEQFF.

This clonotype occurred a few times. The chain links TRBV20-1 to TRBJ2-3; 11 nucleotides align to TRBD2. Trimming at V came to 6 bases and at J to 5 bases, leaving 10 bases not matched to a gene. The V gene's germline CDR1 is DFQATT and CDR2 SNEGSKA (reference sequence). This CDR3 is built from 15 residues. The CDR3 loop is CSAHILAGVRDTQYF. The CDR3 DNA is TGCAGTGCCCACATACTAGCGGGAGTCCGAGATACGCAGTATTTT.

On this clonotype itself: This may be a read error: a much more frequent sequence differs by one nucleotide. The chain recombines TRBV12-3 or TRBV12-4 with TRBJ2-5, with 8 bases aligning to TRBD2. V shed 1 base and J 11 bases; nucleotides not matched to a gene: 18. The CDR3 runs to 17 residues. CDR3 in amino acids: CASSLGGFTSGINEQYF. CDR3 nucleotides: TGTGCCAGCAGTTTAGGCGGTTTCACTAGCGGTATCAATGAGCAGTACTTC.

Worth noting for this clonotype: A junction boundary mismatches the germline segment, possibly from a read error. The V and J genes are TRBV20-1 and TRBJ2-1; D remains unclear. Germline CDR1 is DFQATT and CDR2 is SNEGSKA (reference sequence). The CDR3 is 15 amino acids. The CDR3 DNA reads as TGCAGTGCTCGTCCTAGGCCGAGCTCCTACAATAAGCAGTTCTTC. Its protein is CSARPRPSSYNKQFF.

The V gene is TRBV6-5, the J gene TRBJ2-2; D assignment may be TRBD1 or TRBD2 (7 bases each). Germline CDR1 MNHEY, CDR2 SVGAGI. Trimming shortened V by 0 bases and J by 4 bases, and 12 bases separated the two germline ends. The CDR3 is made up of 16 amino acids. The chain's CDR3 is CASSYSGGGGTGELFF. CDR3 in DNA: TGTGCCAGCAGTTACTCAGGGGGCGGGGGCACCGGGGAGCTGTTTTTT.